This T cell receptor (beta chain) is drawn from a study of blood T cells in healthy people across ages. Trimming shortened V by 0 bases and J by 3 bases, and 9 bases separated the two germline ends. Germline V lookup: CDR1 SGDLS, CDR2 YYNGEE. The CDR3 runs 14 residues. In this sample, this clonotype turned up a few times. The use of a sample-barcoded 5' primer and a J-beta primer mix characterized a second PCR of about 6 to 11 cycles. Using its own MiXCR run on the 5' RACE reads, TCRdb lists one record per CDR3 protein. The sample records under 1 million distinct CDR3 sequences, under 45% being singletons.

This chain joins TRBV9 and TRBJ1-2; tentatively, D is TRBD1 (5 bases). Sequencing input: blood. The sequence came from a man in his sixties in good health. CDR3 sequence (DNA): TGTGCCAGCAGCGTAGGACAGAGGGACTATGGCTACACCTTC. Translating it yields CASSVGQRDYGYTF.